This TCR beta chain is drawn from a study of immune cell composition in non-small cell lung cancer. Here immunoSEQ multiplex PCR was the method, and the copy in TCRdb shows in-frame clones only, minus some. The sample lists 10,000 or so clones, about 80% occurring once. This clone was detected only a few times. The CDR3 totals 14 residues. V lost 5 bases to trimming and J lost 4 bases, with 14 bases between them. Germline V gene data show CDR1 as SGHAT and CDR2 as FQNNGV. The chain links TRBV11-2 to TRBJ1-1, with D maybe TRBD1 (5 bases). The sequence derives from a human donor with non-small cell lung cancer. The sample comprised lung tumor tissue. The CDR3 DNA is TGTGCCAGCAGCCCCCGGCAGGGAGGCACTGAAGCTTTCTTT. Its protein product is CASSPRQGGTEAFF.